This paragraph covers one TCR beta chain sequence. Clones were sequenced by immunoSEQ multiplex PCR, and TCRdb holds only the in-frame ones, with some missing. The table records roughly 520,000 clones, 88% of them present only once. Individuals drawn from 20 to 30 US areas were roughly 18 to 100 years old. Two consecutive negative NP/OP PCR tests, clearance, or resolved symptoms defined Cohort 3 recovery. This record comes from a study of blood T cell repertoires in COVID-19. For the study at large: Both acute and convalescent COVID-19 samples were obtained from the United States, Italy and Spain. T cells, B-cell-depleted T cells, or PBMCs provided the cDNA or gDNA that served as material.

The V and J ends lost 6 bases and 0 bases respectively, with 7 bases between them. Germline V lookup: CDR1 KGHSH, CDR2 LQKENI. The CDR3 is 13 residues long. The V and J genes are TRBV18 and TRBJ2-3; D is unclear. This clonotype was obtained from a woman between 40 and 55 years old who had recovered from COVID-19. The sample consisted of PBMCs or T cells enriched from blood (not recorded which). The CDR3 region is CASSLTSTDTQYF. Here the CDR3 DNA reads TGTGCCAGCTCCCTTACAAGCACAGATACGCAGTATTTT.